These 6 T cell receptor beta chains were all obtained from the same sample, sequenced in a study of shared clonotypes between healthy human individuals. This table comes from immunoSEQ multiplex PCR, and its TCRdb copy is limited to in-frame clones, with some not included. The sample holds fewer than 1.8 million clones, around 98.5% seen once. Sequencing was carried out using naive CD4+ T cells sorted from blood. Subset here: CD45RA+ positively selected. The receptor set was obtained from a man aged 30 to 39 in good health.

The CDR3 region has the DNA TGTGCCAGCAGCTTAGGTGGGTTCACTGAAGCTTTCTTT. It translates to CASSLGGFTEAFF. The rearrangement links TRBV7-8 to TRBJ1-1; D call uncertain. Germline CDR1 reads SGHVS; CDR2 reads FQNEAQ. The CDR3 sequence is 13 residues long. V lost 1 base, J lost 4 bases, and 7 bases lay in between.

V and J are TRBV5-8 and TRBJ2-1; no reliable D call. CDR3 length: 17 amino acids. Trimming took off 4 bases at V and 8 bases at J, with 25 bases between the two ends. The V gene's germline CDR1 is SGHTS and CDR2 YDEGEE. The CDR3 reads CASSPESVHPAIHEQFF. CDR3 bases: TGTGCCAGCAGCCCGGAATCGGTCCATCCAGCGATCCATGAGCAGTTCTTC.

This chain links TRBV21-1 with TRBJ2-7; the DNA was not used to check the table's D call, TRBD1. TRBV21-1 is noted as a pseudogene. This CDR3 spans 18 amino acids. The CDR3 spells CASSKPQRQGFQFYEQYF. The CDR3 DNA is TGTGCCAGCAGCAAACCCCAGCGACAGGGGTTTCAATTCTACGAGCAGTACTTC.

This rearrangement joins TRBV6-6 to TRBJ1-2, with D maybe TRBD1 (5 bases). The V and J ends lost 5 bases and 7 bases respectively, with 17 bases between them. The germline V gene encodes CDR1 MNHNY and CDR2 SVGAGI (reference sequence). The CDR3 runs to 14 residues. The CDR3 region is CASSNTGSAGGYTF. In nucleotides, the CDR3 is TGTGCCAGCAGTAATACAGGTTCCGCGGGTGGCTACACCTTC.

The chain links TRBV27 to TRBJ2-5; D is ambiguous. The CDR3 loop spans 14 amino acids. V was pared by 3 bases and J by 5 bases, with 13 bases between. Germline loops: CDR1 MNHEY, CDR2 SMNVEV (reference sequence). In nucleotides, the CDR3 is TGTGCCAGCAGTTTTACGGGCTTGGGGGAGACCCAGTACTTC. This sequence encodes CASSFTGLGETQYF.

This chain links TRBV5-1 with TRBJ2-3; 7 bases line up with TRBD2. The V segment lost 5 bases and the J segment 2 bases; nucleotides outside the gene matches: 11. CDR3 length: 16 amino acids. Germline V gene sequence: CDR1 SGHRS, CDR2 YFSETQ. CDR3 in amino acids: CASSRSGTKNTDTQYF. As DNA, the CDR3 is TGCGCCAGCAGTCGTTCCGGGACTAAAAACACAGATACGCAGTATTTT. The whole variable domain, filled in from reference TRBV5-1 and TRBJ2-3, reads KAGVTQTPRYLIKTRGQQVTLSCSPISGHRSVSWYQQTPGQGLQFLFEYFSETQRNKGNFPGRFSGRQFSNSRSEMNVSTLELGDSALYLCASSRSGTKNTDTQYFGPGTRLTVL.